The rows below give T cell receptor beta chains drawn from one sample of a study of beta chain features in type 1 diabetes. Assay: immunoSEQ multiplex PCR; the TCRdb copy retains only in-frame clones and omits some. The sample shows approximately 170,000 clones, about 7.8% of them seen only once. The specimen was central memory CD4+ T cells from blood. Source of these receptors: a woman in her thirties or forties with type 1 diabetes. CDR3s include the opening cysteine and the closing phenylalanine or tryptophan. Fields, in order: CDR3 length, D gene, clone size, V gene, J gene, CDR3 DNA, CDR3 protein. D genes are given only for firm matches. Part of the rows lack a size; the others show once, few, many or a class for expanded clones.

11,TRBD1,few,TRBV7-9,TRBJ2-7,TGTGCCACTGGACAGGGTGACGAGCAGTACTTC,CATGQGDEQYF
14,.,few,TRBV29-1,TRBJ1-1,TGCAGCGTAAGGCAGAGAAAGGGGGGGACTGAAGCTTTCTTT,CSVRQRKGGTEAFF
15,TRBD1,few,TRBV25-1,TRBJ1-1,TGTGCCAGCCGAACCCCGGGACAGGGAAACACTGAAGCTTTCTTT,CASRTPGQGNTEAFF
13,.,.,TRBV7-2,TRBJ2-7,TGTGCCAGCAGCTTAGGGCAGATATACGAGCAGTACTTC,CASSLGQIYEQYF
17,TRBD1,.,TRBV7-9,TRBJ2-7,TGTGCCAGCAGCTTTGGTTCCTCTGGGACAGGGTCCTCCGAGCAGTACTTC,CASSFGSSGTGSSEQYF
16,TRBD2,.,TRBV4-3,TRBJ2-7,TGCGCCAGCAGCCAAGGAGCGGGAGACATCTCCTACGAGCAGTACTTC,CASSQGAGDISYEQYF
11,.,many,TRBV7-2,TRBJ1-2,TGTGCCAGCAGCCCGTTTAGTGGCTACACCTTC,CASSPFSGYTF
13,TRBD1,few,TRBV10-3,TRBJ1-5,TGTGCCATCCGGGACAGGCTCGATCAGCCCCAGCATTTT,CAIRDRLDQPQHF
13,TRBD1,few,TRBV5-1,TRBJ2-7,TGCGCCAGCAGCTCGGGACAGGTAGGCGAGCAGTACTTC,CASSSGQVGEQYF
13,TRBD1,.,TRBV30,TRBJ1-1,TGTGCCTGGGCGGGACAGGTTGGCACTGAAGCTTTCTTT,CAWAGQVGTEAFF
13,.,few,TRBV11-3,TRBJ2-1,TGTGCCAGCAGCCGCAGGGACTTGGGTGAGCAGTTCTTC,CASSRRDLGEQFF
15,.,few,TRBV5-1,TRBJ2-6,TGCGCCAGCAGCGGAGGGACAGCTGGGGCCAACGTCCTGACTTTC,CASSGGTAGANVLTF
15,.,many,TRBV4-1,TRBJ1-1,TGCGCCAGTTCCCAGGGGCAGAGGGAGGGCACTGAAGCTTTCTTT,CASSQGQREGTEAFF
14,TRBD1,few,TRBV5-5,TRBJ1-2,TGTGCCAGCAGCCCGACAGGGACCAACTATGGCTACACCTTC,CASSPTGTNYGYTF
12,.,.,TRBV29-1,TRBJ1-1,TGCAGCGTTGTGGGGGAGGGGGAGGAAGCTTTCTTT,CSVVGEGEEAFF
12,.,few,TRBV7-9,TRBJ1-1,TGTGCCAGCAGCCCTTTGCGGAGGAGGTCTTTCTTT,CASSPLRRRSFF
17,TRBD1,.,TRBV19,TRBJ1-2,TGTGCCAGTAGCCGCTGGACAGGGGGCCTAATTAACTATGGCTACACCTTC,CASSRWTGGLINYGYTF
11,TRBD2,few,TRBV30,TRBJ2-5,TGTGCCTGGACGGGAGGAGAGACCCAGTACTTC,CAWTGGETQYF